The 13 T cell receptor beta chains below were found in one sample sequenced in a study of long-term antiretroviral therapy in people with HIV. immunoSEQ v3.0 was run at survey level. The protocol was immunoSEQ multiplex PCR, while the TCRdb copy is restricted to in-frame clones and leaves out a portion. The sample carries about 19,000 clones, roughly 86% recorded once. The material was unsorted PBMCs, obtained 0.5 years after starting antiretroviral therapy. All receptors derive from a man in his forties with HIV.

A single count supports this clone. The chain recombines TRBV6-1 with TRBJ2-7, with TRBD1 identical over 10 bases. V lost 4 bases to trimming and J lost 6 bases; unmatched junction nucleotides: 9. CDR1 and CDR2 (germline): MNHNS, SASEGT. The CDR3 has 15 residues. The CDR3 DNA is TGTGCCAGCAGTGCTTCCGGGACAGGGGCAATCGAGCAGTACTTC. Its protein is CASSASGTGAIEQYF.

CDR3 region: CASSLLGRSGANYGYTF. In DNA form, the CDR3 reads TGCGCCAGCAGCCTCCTGGGACGGTCCGGAGCTAACTATGGCTACACCTTC. The genes are TRBV5-1 and TRBJ1-2; D perhaps matches TRBD1 (5 bases). CDR3 length equals 17 residues. In germline, CDR1 is SGHRS, CDR2 YFSETQ. V lost 4 bases, J lost 0 bases, and 19 bases lay in between. The full variable domain, in which reference TRBV5-1 and TRBJ1-2 provide the parts outside the CDR3, is KAGVTQTPRYLIKTRGQQVTLSCSPISGHRSVSWYQQTPGQGLQFLFEYFSETQRNKGNFPGRFSGRQFSNSRSEMNVSTLELGDSALYLCASSLLGRSGANYGYTFGSGTRLTVV.

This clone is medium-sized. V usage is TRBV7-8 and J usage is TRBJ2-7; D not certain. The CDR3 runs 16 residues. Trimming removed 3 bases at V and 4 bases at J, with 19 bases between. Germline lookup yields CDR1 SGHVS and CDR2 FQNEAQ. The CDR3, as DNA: TGTGCCAGCAGCTTCAGTAAGGAGACTCCTACTTACGAGCAGTACTTC. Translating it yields CASSFSKETPTYEQYF.

CDR3 DNA sequence: TGTGCCATCAGTGAATGGGGACGGCCCGACACTGAAGCTTTCTTT. It translates to CAISEWGRPDTEAFF. The V call is TRBV10-3, the J call TRBJ1-1, with TRBD1 as a possible D gene (5 bases). Germline V lookup: CDR1 ENHRY, CDR2 SYGVKD. The CDR3 runs to 15 residues. The V end was cut by 3 bases, the J end by 3 bases, with 14 bases between.

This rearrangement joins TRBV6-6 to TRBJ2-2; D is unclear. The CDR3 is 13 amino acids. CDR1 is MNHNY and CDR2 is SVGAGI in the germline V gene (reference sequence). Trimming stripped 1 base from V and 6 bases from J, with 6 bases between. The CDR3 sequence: CASSYYLSGELFF. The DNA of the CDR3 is TGTGCCAGCAGTTACTATTTGTCCGGGGAGCTGTTTTTT.

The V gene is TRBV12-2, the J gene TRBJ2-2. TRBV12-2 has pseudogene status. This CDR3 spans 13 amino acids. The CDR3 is CASRGGPTGELFF. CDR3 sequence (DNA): TGTGCAAGTCGCGGGGGTCCCACCGGGGAGCTGTTTTTT.

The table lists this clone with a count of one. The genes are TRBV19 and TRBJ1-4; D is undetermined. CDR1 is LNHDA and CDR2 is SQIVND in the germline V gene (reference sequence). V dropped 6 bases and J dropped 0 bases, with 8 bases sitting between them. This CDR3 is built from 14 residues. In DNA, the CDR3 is TGTGCCAGTAGCATCAGACCAACTAATGAAAAACTGTTTTTT. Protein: CASSIRPTNEKLFF.

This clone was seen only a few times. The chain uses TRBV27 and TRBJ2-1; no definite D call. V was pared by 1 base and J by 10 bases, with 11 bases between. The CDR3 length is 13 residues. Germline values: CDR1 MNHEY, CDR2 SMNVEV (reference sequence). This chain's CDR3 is CASSLLGVQEQFF. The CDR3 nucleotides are TGTGCCAGCAGTTTATTAGGTGTACAGGAGCAGTTCTTC.

CDR3: CASRASRLAGVETQYF. The DNA of the CDR3 is TGCGCCAGCCGCGCCTCACGACTAGCGGGGGTCGAGACCCAGTACTTC. The genes are TRBV5-1 and TRBJ2-5; TRBD2 matches at 12 bases. CDR1 and CDR2 (germline): SGHRS, YFSETQ. The CDR3 sequence is 16 residues long. With V trimmed by 7 bases and J by 5 bases, 12 bases remained unmatched.

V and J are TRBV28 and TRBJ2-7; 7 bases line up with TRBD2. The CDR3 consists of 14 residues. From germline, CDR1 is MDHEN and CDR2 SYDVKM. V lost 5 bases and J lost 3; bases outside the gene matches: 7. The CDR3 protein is CASSPRGEYYEQYF. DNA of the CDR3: TGTGCCAGCAGTCCTCGGGGGGAATACTACGAGCAGTACTTC.

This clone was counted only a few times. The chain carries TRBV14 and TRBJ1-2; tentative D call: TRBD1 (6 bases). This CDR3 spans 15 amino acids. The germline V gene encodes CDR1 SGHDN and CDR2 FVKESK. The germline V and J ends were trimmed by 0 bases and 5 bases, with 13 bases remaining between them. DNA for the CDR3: TGTGCCAGCAGCCAAGAAGGGCCCAGGGGATATGGCTACACCTTC. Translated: CASSQEGPRGYGYTF. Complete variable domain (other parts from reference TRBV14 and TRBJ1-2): EAGVTQFPSHSVIEKGQTVTLRCDPISGHDNLYWYRRVMGKEIKFLLHFVKESKQDESGMPNNRFLAERTGGTYSTLKVQPAELEDSGVYFCASSQEGPRGYGYTFGSGTRLTVV.

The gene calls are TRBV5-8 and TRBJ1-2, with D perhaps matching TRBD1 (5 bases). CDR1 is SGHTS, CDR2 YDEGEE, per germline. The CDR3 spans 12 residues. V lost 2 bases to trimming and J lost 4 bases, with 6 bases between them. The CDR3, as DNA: TGTGCCAGCAGCTTCGACAGCTATGGCTACACCTTC. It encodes CASSFDSYGYTF.

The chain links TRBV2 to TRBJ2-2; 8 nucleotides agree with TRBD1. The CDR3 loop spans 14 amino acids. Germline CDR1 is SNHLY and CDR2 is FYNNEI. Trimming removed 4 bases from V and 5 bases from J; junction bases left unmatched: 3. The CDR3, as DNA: TGTGCCAGCAGTGTAGGACAGGGTACCGGGGAGCTGTTTTTT. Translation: CASSVGQGTGELFF.